This entry lists 23 T cell receptor beta chains sequenced from one sample in a study of early T cells in non-severe SARS-CoV-2 infection. One entry per CDR3 protein, called by TCRdb with MiXCR from the 5' RACE reads. Here the sample spans roughly 50,000 distinct CDR3 sequences, under 8.5% being singletons. The sequenced sample was whole blood. These receptors were taken from an adult who was a healthcare worker with PCR-confirmed SARS-CoV-2 infection or an uninfected control (not recorded which).

This clonotype was observed a few times. J is TRBJ2-3 and V is TRBV3-1; TRBD2 agrees at 11 bases. This CDR3 region has 17 residues. Per germline, CDR1 LGHDT and CDR2 YNNKEL (reference sequence). Trimming at V came to 4 bases and at J to 1 base, leaving 7 bases not matched to a gene. The CDR3 spells CASSLEPTSGGTDTQYF. DNA for the CDR3: TGTGCCAGCAGCCTGGAGCCGACTAGCGGGGGCACAGATACGCAGTATTTT.

The chain combines TRBV6-6 with TRBJ1-2; no definite D call. V lost 5 bases, J lost 4 bases, and 11 bases lay in between. CDR3 length equals 13 residues. Looked up from germline, CDR1 is MNHNY and CDR2 is SVGAGI (reference sequence). CDR3 sequence: CASSATRIYGYTF. The CDR3 DNA sequence: TGTGCCAGCAGTGCGACAAGAATCTATGGCTACACCTTC.

The chain has TRBV15 and TRBJ2-1; a possible D gene is TRBD2 (6 bases). The germline CDR1 and CDR2 sequences are LNHNV and YYDKDF (reference sequence). Trimming took off 0 bases at V and 4 bases at J, with 13 bases between the two ends. CDR3 length equals 16 residues. As DNA, the CDR3 is TGTGCCACCAGCAGAGATCGGAGGGCATTATACAATGAGCAGTTCTTC. Translated: CATSRDRRALYNEQFF.

This clonotype has only a few counts. This chain uses TRBV7-2 with TRBJ2-1; D gene uncertain. V was trimmed by 3 bases and J by 6 bases, leaving 9 bases between them. This CDR3 comprises 13 residues. Per the germline V gene, CDR1 is SGHTA and CDR2 is FQGNSA. The CDR3 loop reads CASSFGPSNEQFF. As DNA, the CDR3 is TGTGCCAGCAGCTTCGGTCCCTCCAATGAGCAGTTCTTC.

In this sample, this clonotype turned up a few times. The J gene is TRBJ2-7, the V gene TRBV3-1, with a tentative D call TRBD1 (9 bases). The CDR3 has 16 amino acids. CDR1 is LGHDT, CDR2 YNNKEL, per germline (reference sequence). Trimming pared 1 base from V and 5 bases from J, leaving 18 bases between. CDR3 in amino acids: CASSQVGRGQGNEQYF. CDR3 nucleotide sequence: TGTGCCAGCAGCCAAGTCGGGAGGGGACAGGGTAACGAGCAGTACTTC.

This clonotype has only a few counts. The rearrangement links TRBV29-1 to TRBJ2-7; TRBD2 aligns across 7 bases. CDR3 length equals 13 residues. Germline CDR1 reads SQVTM; CDR2 reads ANQGSEA. V shed 4 bases and J 3 bases; nucleotides not matched to a gene: 6. CDR3 region: CSVVPGGGYEQYF. CDR3 sequence (DNA): TGCAGCGTTGTCCCTGGCGGGGGCTACGAGCAGTACTTC.

This clonotype has a count of ten or more. Here the CDR3 reads CASSTLRGGQEFF. CDR3 DNA: TGTGCCAGCAGCACTCTCCGGGGGGGGCAGGAGTTCTTC. The chain joins TRBV7-9 to TRBJ2-1, with 8 bases aligning to TRBD2. The CDR3 totals 13 residues. V shed 5 bases, J shed 14 bases, and the junction held 11 bases outside the gene matches. Germline CDR1 reads SEHNR; CDR2 reads FQNEAQ (reference sequence).

This clonotype was seen more than once but under ten times. This chain links TRBV5-1 with TRBJ2-7; 8 nucleotides match TRBD1. The trim removed 1 base at V and 5 bases at J, leaving 5 bases unmatched. The CDR3 is made up of 14 amino acids. Looked up from germline, CDR1 is SGHRS and CDR2 is YFSETQ. For the CDR3, the DNA is TGCGCCAGCAGCTTGAGGACAGGGCCCAACGAGCAGTACTTC. It codes for CASSLRTGPNEQYF.

A few counts support this clonotype. The chain employs TRBV10-3 and TRBJ2-7; D gene unclear. Germline values: CDR1 ENHRY, CDR2 SYGVKD. The CDR3 has 13 amino acids. Trimming cost V 2 bases and J 0 bases, with 5 bases left between them. DNA for the CDR3: TGTGCCATCAGTGAGCCTCGCTCCTACGAGCAGTACTTC. This sequence encodes CAISEPRSYEQYF.

This clonotype came up a few times. The genes are TRBV3-1 and TRBJ1-6; D possibly corresponds to TRBD1 (5 bases). V lost 1 base, J lost 14 bases, and 18 bases lay in between. Germline V lookup: CDR1 LGHDT, CDR2 YNNKEL (reference sequence). There are 15 residues in the CDR3. The DNA for the CDR3 is TGTGCCAGCAGCCAAGTGGGGCACATGGCTAGAACCCTCCACTTT. Amino acids: CASSQVGHMARTLHF.

V gene TRBV20-1 combines with J gene TRBJ2-1; maybe TRBD2 (6 bases). The CDR3 contains 11 residues. The V gene's germline CDR1 is DFQATT and CDR2 SNEGSKA (reference sequence). V was clipped by 5 bases and J by 8 bases, with 10 bases between them. In nucleotides, the CDR3 is TGCAGTGCTCGCAGCGGGCATGAGCAGTTCTTC. This encodes CSARSGHEQFF.

Of note for this clonotype: This CDR3 is missing its conserved last phenylalanine or tryptophan, likely due to a read error. No DNA is shown, since the ends of the CDR3 on it are uncertain; the CDR3 is the one TCRdb lists. This chain links TRBV5-4 with TRBJ2-7; the D call of TRBD1 is as the table states it, not checked on the DNA. In germline, CDR1 is SGHNT, CDR2 YYREEE (reference sequence). A total of 8 residues make up the CDR3, ends included. CDR3 amino acids: CASIPKAL.

This clonotype was seen a few times. This sequence joins TRBV29-1 and TRBJ2-7; the match to TRBD2 covers 14 bases. The CDR3 covers 12 residues. Germline values: CDR1 SQVTM, CDR2 ANQGSEA. CDR3 sequence (DNA): TGCAGCGTTGAAGTAGGACTAGCGGGAGGCAAAGTC. This sequence encodes CSVEVGLAGGKV.

The chain uses TRBV4-1 and TRBJ2-7, with 12 bases that match TRBD2. Per the germline V gene, CDR1 is MGHRA and CDR2 is YSYEKL. This CDR3 contains 17 residues. V gave up 0 bases and J gave up 5 bases; unmatched junction bases: 8. The CDR3 is CASSQEVTSGGSDEQYF. The CDR3 DNA reads TGCGCCAGCAGCCAAGAAGTGACTAGCGGGGGTTCGGACGAGCAGTACTTC.

This clonotype was observed a few times. The V gene is TRBV24-1, the J gene TRBJ2-3, with D tentatively TRBD2 (6 bases). Between the trimmed V and J ends, which lost 4 bases and 2 bases, there was a span of 21 bases. The germline V gene encodes CDR1 KGHDR and CDR2 SFDVKD. The CDR3 is made up of 18 amino acids. CDR3 bases: TGTGCCACCAGTGAAATGCGGGCAGACTGGACTAACACAGATACGCAGTATTTT. Residues: CATSEMRADWTNTDTQYF.

The rearrangement joins TRBV6-5 to TRBJ2-3; 14 bases match TRBD2. Per the germline V gene, CDR1 is MNHEY and CDR2 is SVGAGI. V lost 0 bases and J lost 5; bases outside the gene matches: 4. The CDR3 covers 17 residues. Here the CDR3 DNA reads TGTGCCAGCAGTTACTCGGGACTAGCGGGGGCGGGAGATACGCAGTATTTT. Its translation: CASSYSGLAGAGDTQYF.

The rearrangement joins TRBV27 to TRBJ2-7, with a weak D call TRBD2 (5 bases). The germline V and J ends were trimmed by 6 bases and 4 bases, with 16 bases remaining between them. The CDR3 runs to 14 residues. Germline CDR1 reads MNHEY; CDR2 reads SMNVEV (reference sequence). CDR3 nucleotide sequence: TGTGCCAGCAGATCGAGGGTGGAAAGGTACGAGCAGTACTTC. Protein product: CASRSRVERYEQYF.

This clonotype was seen more than once but under ten times. The chain uses TRBV18 and TRBJ2-4, with 7 nucleotides matching TRBD1. This CDR3 spans 15 amino acids. The germline V gene has CDR1 KGHSH and CDR2 LQKENI. Unmatched junction bases numbered 6, after V lost 1 base and J lost 6 bases. The CDR3 protein is CASSPQKTGRNIQYF. CDR3 nucleotide sequence: TGTGCCAGCTCACCACAGAAGACAGGGAGAAACATTCAGTACTTC.

The gene calls are TRBV4-1 and TRBJ2-5; D may be TRBD2 (6 bases). This CDR3 region has 15 residues. V was shortened by 1 base and J by 1 base, with 10 bases between the two germline ends. Germline assignment: CDR1 MGHRA and CDR2 YSYEKL. The CDR3 protein is CASSQVLAVQETQYF. As DNA, the CDR3 is TGCGCCAGCAGCCAAGTATTAGCGGTCCAAGAGACCCAGTACTTC.

This clonotype was seen many times. The V call is TRBV28, the J call TRBJ2-1; TRBD1 matches at 8 bases. The trim removed 6 bases at V and 0 bases at J, leaving 7 bases unmatched. CDR1 is MDHEN and CDR2 is SYDVKM in the germline V gene. This CDR3 is built from 16 residues. The DNA for the CDR3 is TGTGCCAGCAGCTACAGGGGGGTCAGCTCCTACAATGAGCAGTTCTTC. Its translation: CASSYRGVSSYNEQFF.

In its sample, this clonotype was seen a few times. The chain combines TRBV7-9 with TRBJ2-2, with TRBD2 as a possible D gene (6 bases). V was clipped by 3 bases and J by 4 bases, with 9 bases between them. The CDR3 extends over 14 amino acids. Germline assignment: CDR1 SEHNR and CDR2 FQNEAQ (reference sequence). The CDR3, as DNA: TGTGCCAGCAGCTTGGCTAGCGCCACCGGGGAGCTGTTTTTT. Protein product: CASSLASATGELFF.

V and J are TRBV11-2 and TRBJ1-1; D not resolved. The CDR3 loop spans 16 amino acids. Germline loops: CDR1 SGHAT, CDR2 FQNNGV. V shed 5 bases and J shed 0 bases, with 16 bases lying between them. The CDR3 here is CASSTYSGNMNTEAFF. CDR3 bases: TGTGCCAGCAGCACTTACAGCGGGAACATGAACACTGAAGCTTTCTTT.

This clonotype has ten or more counts. This chain links TRBV5-1 with TRBJ2-1, with D possibly being TRBD1 or TRBD2 (5 bases each). The CDR3 spans 14 residues. Germline assignment: CDR1 SGHRS and CDR2 YFSETQ. The V gene lost 0 bases and the J gene lost 12 bases, with 16 bases spanning the gap. As DNA, the CDR3 is TGCGCCAGCAGCTTGGATGGGGGAGCGACTTTGCAGTTCTTC. This encodes CASSLDGGATLQFF.